The 28 T cell receptor beta chains below all came from one sample that was sequenced in a study of OX40 agonist ivuxolimab in advanced cancers. Sequencing was performed with immunoSEQ multiplex PCR; in TCRdb, only in-frame clones are kept and a portion is missing. The sample yields more than 45,000 clones, around nine tenths seen once. This material consisted of CD4+ or CD8+ T cells sorted from blood, taken in a trial of the OX40 agonist ivuxolimab. The receptors come from an adult with an advanced solid tumor such as melanoma, head and neck, liver or kidney cancer.

This clone appeared a single time. The chain has TRBV10-2 and TRBJ2-6, with D unclear. Trimming cost V 8 bases and J 0 bases, with 11 bases left between them. This CDR3 region has 15 residues. Germline lookup yields CDR1 WSHSY and CDR2 SAAADI. The CDR3 DNA sequence: TGCGCCAGCGCGACGGGCCTCTCTGGGGCCAACGTCCTGACTTTC. This encodes CASATGLSGANVLTF.

This rearrangement joins TRBV25-1 to TRBJ2-3; D remains ambiguous. V gave up 1 base and J gave up 0 bases, with 5 bases separating them. The CDR3 covers 14 residues. Germline CDR1 is MGHDK and CDR2 is SYGVNS. CDR3 DNA: TGTGCCAGCAGTGAATCCCGTAGCACAGATACGCAGTATTTT. This translates into CASSESRSTDTQYF.

A note on this clone: Mismatch with germline at one junction end may stem from a read error. The chain couples TRBV4-1 to TRBJ1-2; D is uncertain. This CDR3 contains 15 residues. Germline CDR1 is MGHRA and CDR2 is YSYEKL. This chain's CDR3 is CASSQDAVRSYGHTF. CDR3 nucleotide sequence: TGCGCCAGCAGCCAAGATGCCGTACGGTCCTATGGCCACACCTTC.

The rearrangement joins TRBV7-3 to TRBJ2-5; tentatively, D is TRBD1 (7 bases). This CDR3 spans 15 amino acids. Germline V CDR1 and CDR2: SGHTA, FQGTGA. Trimming left V 5 bases short and J 5 bases short, with 18 bases between. This CDR3 reads CASSPGQGGSETQYF. DNA for the CDR3: TGTGCCAGCAGCCCAGGGCAGGGGGGATCCGAGACCCAGTACTTC. Full variable domain (missing parts from reference TRBV7-3 and TRBJ2-5): GAGVSQTPSNKVTEKGKYVELRCDPISGHTALYWYRQSLGQGPEFLIYFQGTGAADDSGLPNDRFFAVRPEGSVSTLKIQRTERGDSAVYLCASSPGQGGSETQYFGPGTRLLVL.

The chain links TRBV11-3 to TRBJ2-5, with D unresolved. V lost 3 bases, J lost 2 bases, and 7 bases lay in between. The CDR3 is 13 amino acids. From germline, CDR1 is SGHNT and CDR2 YENEEA. The CDR3 here is CASSFGQQETQYF. The CDR3 bases are TGTGCCAGCAGCTTTGGGCAGCAAGAGACCCAGTACTTC. Full variable domain (remainder filled in from reference TRBV11-3 and TRBJ2-5): EAGVVQSPRYKIIEKKQPVAFWCNPISGHNTLYWYLQNLGQGPELLIRYENEEAVDDSQLPKDRFSAERLKGVDSTLKIQPAELGDSAVYLCASSFGQQETQYFGPGTRLLVL.

This chain links TRBV10-3 with TRBJ2-7, with TRBD2 identical over 8 bases. CDR3 size: 15 residues. With V trimmed by 0 bases and J by 2 bases, 3 bases remained unmatched. Germline assignment: CDR1 ENHRY and CDR2 SYGVKD. This chain's CDR3 is CAISESAGGPYEQYF. The CDR3 bases are TGTGCCATCAGTGAGTCGGCGGGAGGACCCTACGAGCAGTACTTC.

This chain links TRBV2 with TRBJ1-2; TRBD1 matches at 9 bases. Trimming took 6 bases from V and 4 from J; bases not matched to a gene: 0. The CDR3 covers 12 residues. The germline gives CDR1 SNHLY, CDR2 FYNNEI. CDR3 DNA sequence: TGTGCCAGCAGGACAGGGGGCTATGGCTACACCTTC. As protein: CASRTGGYGYTF.

CDR3 in amino acids: CASSVTGTLNEKLFF. CDR3 nucleotides: TGTGCCAGCAGCGTAACCGGGACTCTGAATGAAAAACTGTTTTTT. This chain links TRBV9 with TRBJ1-4, with D perhaps matching TRBD1 (5 bases). The CDR3 consists of 15 residues. Germline CDR1 and CDR2: SGDLS and YYNGEE. With 1 base removed from V and 5 bases from J, the gap between germline ends came to 12 bases.

This chain uses TRBV4-1 with TRBJ1-5; a weak D match, TRBD1 (6 bases). CDR1 and CDR2 from the germline V gene are MGHRA and YSYEKL. V was shortened by 4 bases and J by 3 bases, with 13 bases between the two germline ends. The CDR3 contains 15 residues. CDR3: CASSRGGTSNQPQHF. The CDR3 region has the DNA TGCGCCAGCAGCCGCGGAGGGACATCCAATCAGCCCCAGCATTTT.

This clone was picked up a small number of times. The chain carries TRBV30 and TRBJ1-1; D call uncertain. Trimming removed 0 bases from V and 3 bases from J, with 11 bases in between. The CDR3 is 14 residues long. CDR1 GTSNPN and CDR2 SVGIG come from the germline V gene (reference sequence). CDR3 nucleotide sequence: TGTGCCTGGAGTGTACGGGGTAGGGACACTGAAGCTTTCTTT. This encodes CAWSVRGRDTEAFF.

The J gene is TRBJ2-4, the V gene TRBV5-6, with D tentatively TRBD1 (5 bases). V lost 4 bases and J 0 bases, leaving 14 bases between the germline ends. This CDR3 spans 16 amino acids. The germline V gene encodes CDR1 SGHDT and CDR2 YYEEEE. The CDR3, as DNA: TGTGCCAGCAGCCCTAGGACAAGACTAGCCAAAAACATTCAGTACTTC. This sequence encodes CASSPRTRLAKNIQYF.

The V call is TRBV6-5, the J call TRBJ1-2; 10 nucleotides align to TRBD1. The V segment lost 5 bases and the J segment 8 bases; nucleotides outside the gene matches: 5. There are 13 residues in the CDR3. The germline V gene has CDR1 MNHEY and CDR2 SVGAGI. The CDR3 here is CASSKGTGAGYTF. The CDR3 bases are TGTGCCAGCAGTAAGGGGACAGGGGCCGGCTACACCTTC.

J is TRBJ2-5 and V is TRBV29-1; 8 nucleotides align to TRBD2. The CDR3 runs to 16 residues. The V gene's germline CDR1 is SQVTM and CDR2 ANQGSEA. The ends lost 4 bases at V and 2 bases at J; junction bases unmatched: 12. The CDR3 here is CSVGLVAGTFQETQYF. CDR3 nucleotides: TGCAGCGTTGGATTGGTAGCGGGGACTTTTCAAGAGACCCAGTACTTC.

The chain has TRBV20-1 and TRBJ2-1; D is unclear. This CDR3 has 11 residues. Germline CDR1 and CDR2: DFQATT and SNEGSKA (reference sequence). V was pared by 5 bases and J by 3 bases, with 5 bases between. The DNA for the CDR3 is TGCAGTGCTTCATACTACAATGAGCAGTTCTTC. Its translation: CSASYYNEQFF.

In nucleotides, the CDR3 is TGCAGCGTTGGGACAGGGGTGGCTGGGGCCAACGTCCTGACTTTC. Translation gives CSVGTGVAGANVLTF. V usage is TRBV29-1 and J usage is TRBJ2-6; 9 nucleotides match TRBD1. This CDR3 has 15 amino acids. Germline V gene sequence: CDR1 SQVTM, CDR2 ANQGSEA. Trimming cost V 4 bases and J 2 bases; bases outside gene matches: 3.

This rearrangement joins TRBV19 to TRBJ2-1; D gene uncertain. This CDR3 comprises 14 residues. Germline V gene lookup returns CDR1 LNHDA and CDR2 SQIVND (reference sequence). Between the trimmed V and J ends, which lost 7 bases and 4 bases, there was a span of 14 bases. The CDR3 DNA follows: TGTGCCAGTAACCACCTAGGCCGGTACAATGAGCAGTTCTTC. This encodes CASNHLGRYNEQFF.

This rearrangement joins TRBV7-2 to TRBJ2-5, with unresolved D. The length of the CDR3 is 12 residues. Trimming pared 8 bases from V and 5 bases from J, leaving 12 bases between. In germline, CDR1 is SGHTA, CDR2 FQGNSA. The CDR3 spells CASGAVRETQYF. CDR3 nucleotide sequence: TGTGCCAGCGGCGCGGTGCGGGAGACCCAGTACTTC. Using reference TRBV7-2 and TRBJ2-5 for the parts outside the CDR3, the full variable domain is GAGVSQSPSNKVTEKGKDVELRCDPISGHTALYWYRQSLGQGLEFLIYFQGNSAPDKSGLPSDRFSAERTGGSVSTLTIQRTQQEDSAVYLCASGAVRETQYFGPGTRLLVL.

The chain joins TRBV4-1 to TRBJ2-5; TRBD1 agrees at 9 bases. Per germline, CDR1 MGHRA and CDR2 YSYEKL. The V segment lost 7 bases and the J segment 4 bases; nucleotides outside the gene matches: 1. The CDR3 length is 12 residues. CDR3 in DNA: TGCGCCAGCAAGGGACAGGGAGAGACCCAGTACTTC. Protein sequence: CASKGQGETQYF.

The gene calls are TRBV4-1 and TRBJ1-3, with unresolved D. Trimming stripped 1 base from V and 4 bases from J, with 2 bases between. Germline CDR1 reads MGHRA; CDR2 reads YSYEKL. The CDR3 is 12 residues long. The CDR3 sequence: CASSQAGNTIYF. In nucleotides, the CDR3 is TGCGCCAGCAGCCAAGCGGGAAACACCATATATTTT.

The V call is TRBV7-9, the J call TRBJ2-7, with no clear D. Between the trimmed V and J ends, which lost 6 bases and 1 base, there was a span of 13 bases. There are 14 residues in the CDR3. The germline V gene has CDR1 SEHNR and CDR2 FQNEAQ (reference sequence). The chain's CDR3 is CASSQGAGSYEQYF. CDR3 DNA sequence: TGTGCCAGCAGTCAAGGTGCCGGGTCCTACGAGCAGTACTTC.

The genes are TRBV7-2 and TRBJ1-2, with TRBD1 identical over 9 bases. Losses at the gene ends were 4 bases for V and 4 bases for J; bases not matched to a gene: 4. The CDR3 loop spans 14 amino acids. The germline V gene has CDR1 SGHTA and CDR2 FQGNSA. The CDR3 bases are TGTGCCAGCAGCTCGACAGGGGGGATCTATGGCTACACCTTC. It yields the protein CASSSTGGIYGYTF.

This chain uses TRBV5-1 with TRBJ2-3; TRBD1 is a possible D gene (6 bases). Trimming took off 0 bases at V and 4 bases at J, with 12 bases between the two ends. Per the germline V gene, CDR1 is SGHRS and CDR2 is YFSETQ. CDR3 length: 15 amino acids. CDR3: CASSLEGRGSDTQYF. The CDR3 nucleotides are TGCGCCAGCAGCTTGGAGGGCAGGGGCTCAGATACGCAGTATTTT. The variable domain in full, completed from reference TRBV5-1 and TRBJ2-3, reads KAGVTQTPRYLIKTRGQQVTLSCSPISGHRSVSWYQQTPGQGLQFLFEYFSETQRNKGNFPGRFSGRQFSNSRSEMNVSTLELGDSALYLCASSLEGRGSDTQYFGPGTRLTVL.

The chain joins TRBV7-2 to TRBJ2-7, with D hard to call. There are 12 residues in the CDR3. V gave up 2 bases and J gave up 1 base, with 3 bases separating them. The germline CDR1 and CDR2 sequences are SGHTA and FQGNSA. The CDR3 loop reads CASSLKSYEQYF. CDR3 nucleotides: TGTGCCAGCAGCTTAAAATCCTACGAGCAGTACTTC.

The gene calls are TRBV5-6 and TRBJ2-7, with 7 bases lining up with TRBD2. The CDR3 is 15 amino acids. The V segment lost 1 base and the J segment 7 bases; nucleotides outside the gene matches: 11. The germline gives CDR1 SGHDT, CDR2 YYEEEE. The CDR3 nucleotides read TGTGCCAGCAGCTTGCAAACTAGCGCCCACAGGGAGCAGTACTTC. Amino acids: CASSLQTSAHREQYF.

This clone was detected once. This chain uses TRBV25-1 with TRBJ1-2; D remains unclear. The CDR3 consists of 11 residues. Germline V gene lookup returns CDR1 MGHDK and CDR2 SYGVNS. The ends were cut back, 2 bases at V and 14 bases at J, with 12 bases in the middle. The CDR3: CASSETEARTF. CDR3 nucleotide sequence: TGTGCCAGCAGTGAAACGGAGGCTAGGACCTTC.

This clone was recorded only once. CDR3 DNA: TGTGCCAGCAGAGGTAGCGGGAGTATGGTTGAGCAGTTCTTC. Its translation is CASRGSGSMVEQFF. V usage is TRBV28 and J usage is TRBJ2-1; the match to TRBD2 covers 9 bases. The CDR3 totals 14 residues. The junction had 9 bases not matched to a gene; V was cut back by 6 bases and J by 9 bases. The germline V gene has CDR1 MDHEN and CDR2 SYDVKM. Using reference TRBV28 and TRBJ2-1 for the parts outside the CDR3, the full variable domain is DVKVTQSSRYLVKRTGEKVFLECVQDMDHENMFWYRQDPGLGLRLIYFSYDVKMKEKGDIPEGYSVSREKKERFSLILESASTNQTSMYLCASRGSGSMVEQFFGPGTRLTVL.

The chain uses TRBV5-1 and TRBJ2-2; 9 bases match TRBD1. This CDR3 has 16 amino acids. Trimming took 4 bases from V and 7 from J; bases not matched to a gene: 11. From germline, CDR1 is SGHRS and CDR2 YFSETQ. This CDR3 reads CASSNGQGRVHGELFF. As DNA, the CDR3 is TGCGCCAGCAGCAATGGACAGGGGCGGGTACACGGGGAGCTGTTTTTT.

The chain joins TRBV18 to TRBJ1-2; TRBD1 matches 7 bases. The CDR3 sequence is 15 residues long. Germline CDR1 KGHSH, CDR2 LQKENI. Trimming at V came to 4 bases and at J to 6 bases, leaving 11 bases not matched to a gene. The CDR3 here is CASSLGTGVVNGYTF. DNA of the CDR3: TGTGCCAGCTCACTCGGAACAGGGGTAGTAAATGGCTACACCTTC.